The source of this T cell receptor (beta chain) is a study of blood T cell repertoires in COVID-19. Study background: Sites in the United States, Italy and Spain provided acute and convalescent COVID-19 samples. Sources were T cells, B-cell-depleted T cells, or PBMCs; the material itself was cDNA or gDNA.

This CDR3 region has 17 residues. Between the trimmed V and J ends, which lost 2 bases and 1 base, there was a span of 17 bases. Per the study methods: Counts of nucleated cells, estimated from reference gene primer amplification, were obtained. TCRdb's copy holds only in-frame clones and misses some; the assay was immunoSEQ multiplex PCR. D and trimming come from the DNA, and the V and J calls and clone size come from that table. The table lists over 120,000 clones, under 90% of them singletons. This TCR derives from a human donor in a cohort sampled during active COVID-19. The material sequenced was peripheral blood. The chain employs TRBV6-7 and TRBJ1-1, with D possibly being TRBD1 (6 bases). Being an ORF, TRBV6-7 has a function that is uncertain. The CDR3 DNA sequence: TGTGCCAGCAGTTACGTCCTTCAGACAGGAGAGAACACTGAAGCTTTCTTT. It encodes CASSYVLQTGENTEAFF.